The 16 T cell receptor beta chains given below trace back to one sample, sequenced in a study of CD8 T cells in ankylosing spondylitis. TCRdb passed the 5' RACE reads through MiXCR, listing each CDR3 protein once. The sample yields about 350,000 distinct CDR3 sequences, 20% seen once. Input material: blood, either unsorted or a sorted T cell fraction (not recorded which). The receptor set was obtained from a male donor with ankylosing spondylitis or in good health (not recorded which).

This clonotype has just a few counts. V and J are TRBV30 and TRBJ2-2; TRBD2 is a possible D gene (6 bases). The germline CDR1 and CDR2 sequences are GTSNPN and SVGIG (reference sequence). CDR3 length: 15 residues. V dropped 3 bases and J dropped 0 bases, with 11 bases sitting between them. CDR3 sequence: CAWSGGSTNTGELFF. CDR3 coding DNA: TGTGCCTGGAGCGGGGGTAGCACGAACACCGGGGAGCTGTTTTTT.

A single count supports this clonotype. The chain links TRBV20-1 to TRBJ2-2; 8 bases are a match to TRBD2. V was clipped by 5 bases and J by 6 bases; unmatched bases: 2. The CDR3 consists of 12 residues. Germline V gene sequence: CDR1 DFQATT, CDR2 SNEGSKA (reference sequence). In DNA form, the CDR3 reads TGCAGTGCTCCCGGGGGGGCCGGGGAGCTGTTTTTT. It yields the protein CSAPGGAGELFF.

V gene TRBV28 combines with J gene TRBJ2-1; possibly TRBD1 for D (6 bases). V lost 4 bases and J lost 0, with 13 bases in between. Germline-derived CDR1 and CDR2 are MDHEN and SYDVKM. The CDR3 length is 16 residues. CDR3 protein: CASSSQGISSYNEQFF. CDR3 nucleotides: TGTGCCAGCAGTTCTCAGGGGATTAGCTCCTACAATGAGCAGTTCTTC.

This clonotype occurred a few times. The rearrangement joins TRBV28 to TRBJ2-7; 7 bases align to TRBD2. The CDR3 has 15 amino acids. Per germline, CDR1 MDHEN and CDR2 SYDVKM. The ends lost 3 bases at V and 7 bases at J; junction bases unmatched: 12. The chain's CDR3 is CASSFRLGEGREQYF. DNA of the CDR3: TGTGCCAGCAGTTTCAGGTTGGGGGAGGGAAGGGAGCAGTACTTC.

This chain links TRBV4-2 with TRBJ1-3; D remains unclear. CDR3 length equals 16 residues. In germline, CDR1 is LGHNA, CDR2 YNFKEQ. V was trimmed by 1 base and J by 10 bases, leaving 20 bases between them. Here the CDR3 reads CASSQAVASAVGTIYF. DNA for the CDR3: TGTGCCAGCAGCCAAGCGGTAGCTTCCGCTGTGGGGACCATATATTTT.

V gene TRBV4-2 combines with J gene TRBJ2-5; D unclear. Germline V gene data show CDR1 as LGHNA and CDR2 as YNFKEQ. Between the trimmed V and J ends, which lost 0 bases and 4 bases, there was a span of 6 bases. The CDR3 has 13 amino acids. DNA for the CDR3: TGTGCCAGCAGCCAAGAAGTGGGAGAGACCCAGTACTTC. Its protein product is CASSQEVGETQYF.

The table lists this clonotype with a few counts. The rearrangement links TRBV20-1 to TRBJ2-7; 10 bases map to TRBD1. V lost 0 bases to trimming and J lost 6 bases; unmatched junction nucleotides: 5. The CDR3 length is 14 residues. The germline CDR1 and CDR2 sequences are DFQATT and SNEGSKA (reference sequence). CDR3: CSARELGTGVEQYF. CDR3 nucleotides: TGCAGTGCTAGAGAATTAGGGACAGGGGTCGAGCAGTACTTC.

This clonotype was counted a few times. The rearrangement joins TRBV27 to TRBJ2-7; weak D call: TRBD1 (5 bases). The CDR3 totals 14 residues. Trimming removed 1 base from V and 0 bases from J, with 7 bases in between. Germline V gene sequence: CDR1 MNHEY, CDR2 SMNVEV (reference sequence). CDR3 bases: TGTGCCAGCAGTTTATTTACAGGCTCCTACGAGCAGTACTTC. This sequence encodes CASSLFTGSYEQYF.

This clonotype was recorded a few times. The V call is TRBV20-1, the J call TRBJ2-2; D ambiguous. Germline V gene sequence: CDR1 DFQATT, CDR2 SNEGSKA (reference sequence). The CDR3 is 12 residues long. The V end lost 0 bases, the J end lost 4 bases, and 3 bases lay between the germline ends. The CDR3 spells CSARDLTGELFF. The CDR3 DNA is TGCAGTGCTAGAGATCTCACCGGGGAGCTGTTTTTT.

In its sample, this clonotype was seen a few times. This chain connects TRBV29-1 to TRBJ1-2; D gene unclear. The CDR3 extends over 12 amino acids. Germline V gives CDR1 SQVTM, CDR2 ANQGSEA. The V gene lost 0 bases and the J gene lost 5 bases, with 7 bases spanning the gap. The CDR3, as DNA: TGCAGCGTTGAAGATCCCGGATATGGCTACACCTTC. Its translation: CSVEDPGYGYTF.

This clonotype was seen a handful of times. The V and J genes are TRBV5-1 and TRBJ2-7; TRBD1 or TRBD2 may be the D gene (5 bases each). The CDR3 sequence is 14 residues long. Germline CDR1 reads SGHRS; CDR2 reads YFSETQ. V was pared by 1 base and J by 5 bases, with 13 bases between. The CDR3 bases are TGCGCCAGCAGCTTGTCCTCGGGGCCAGACGAGCAGTACTTC. Translated, it gives CASSLSSGPDEQYF.

V gene TRBV20-1 combines with J gene TRBJ2-5, with 13 bases that match TRBD2. V was clipped by 0 bases and J by 7 bases; unmatched bases: 2. The CDR3 loop spans 14 amino acids. The germline V gene has CDR1 DFQATT and CDR2 SNEGSKA (reference sequence). CDR3 in DNA: TGCAGTGCTAGAGAACTAGCGGGGGGGCCGACCCAGTACTTC. This encodes CSARELAGGPTQYF.

This sequence joins TRBV7-9 and TRBJ2-1; TRBD1 agrees at 9 bases. Trimming cost V 4 bases and J 2 bases; bases outside gene matches: 3. Germline values: CDR1 SEHNR, CDR2 FQNEAQ (reference sequence). The CDR3 is 15 amino acids. The CDR3 region has the DNA TGTGCCAGCAGCTGGACAGGGGCCACCTACAATGAGCAGTTCTTC. This translates into CASSWTGATYNEQFF.

The V and J genes are TRBV11-2 and TRBJ2-2, with 7 bases matching TRBD2. Germline-derived CDR1 and CDR2 are SGHAT and FQNNGV. The J segment lost 4 bases and the V segment lost 7 bases, leaving 3 bases of the junction unmatched. This CDR3 is 13 amino acids long. As DNA, the CDR3 is TGTGCCAGCATCCCGGGGGGCACCGGGGAGCTGTTTTTT. Protein: CASIPGGTGELFF.

This rearrangement joins TRBV20-1 to TRBJ2-5; 7 bases are shared with TRBD1. CDR1 is DFQATT and CDR2 is SNEGSKA in the germline V gene (reference sequence). This CDR3 is built from 14 residues. Trimming cost V 8 bases and J 5 bases; bases outside gene matches: 14. This chain's CDR3 is CSSTYRGFFETQYF. The CDR3 DNA reads as TGCAGTTCTACCTACAGGGGTTTCTTTGAGACCCAGTACTTC.

In this sample, this clonotype turned up a few times. This sequence joins TRBV11-3 and TRBJ2-1; 7 bases fit TRBD2. V gave up 2 bases and J gave up 7 bases; unmatched junction bases: 8. The CDR3 runs 15 residues. The germline V gene has CDR1 SGHNT and CDR2 YENEEA. The CDR3 nucleotides read TGTGCCAGCAGCTTACTCCCGGGAGGTGGGAATGAGCAGTTCTTC. Translating gives CASSLLPGGGNEQFF.